Presented here are 22 T cell receptor beta chains from one specimen sequenced in a study of patients and donors after allogeneic stem cell transplantation. Using its own MiXCR run on the RT-PCR reads, TCRdb lists one record per CDR3 protein. The sample yields roughly 250,000 distinct CDR3 sequences, less than 15% seen once. The sequencing input was blood, either unsorted or a sorted T cell fraction (not recorded which). The source is a human donor who was either an allogeneic HSCT recipient or a stem cell or donor lymphocyte infusion donor (not recorded which). It is not recorded whose cells these are; they may come from a transplant donor.

The CDR3: CSAPTSGSADTQYF. The CDR3 nucleotides are TGCAGTGCCCCGACTAGCGGGTCCGCAGATACGCAGTATTTT. The rearrangement links TRBV20-1 to TRBJ2-3; 10 bases fit TRBD2. From germline, CDR1 is DFQATT and CDR2 SNEGSKA (reference sequence). This CDR3 has 14 amino acids. V shed 6 bases, J shed 4 bases, and the junction held 7 bases outside the gene matches.

The chain uses TRBV12-3 or TRBV12-4 and TRBJ1-2; D is unresolved. V was cut by 5 bases and J by 8 bases, with 18 bases left in between. This CDR3 contains 14 residues. The CDR3 sequence: CASSRTGPAAGYTF. The CDR3 region has the DNA TGTGCCAGCAGTCGAACCGGGCCGGCAGCAGGCTACACCTTC.

V and J are TRBV29-1 and TRBJ1-5; 7 bases map to TRBD1. Trimming at V came to 7 bases and at J to 7 bases, leaving 10 bases not matched to a gene. Looked up from germline, CDR1 is SQVTM and CDR2 is ANQGSEA. There are 13 residues in the CDR3. DNA for the CDR3: TGCAGCGCCTCAGGGGGGGGAGAACAGCCCCAGCATTTT. It yields the protein CSASGGGEQPQHF.

This clonotype was counted many times. This chain uses TRBV2 with TRBJ1-6; TRBD1 agrees at 7 bases. This CDR3 is 13 amino acids long. V lost 8 bases, J lost 6 bases, and 4 bases stayed unmatched. Germline loops: CDR1 SNHLY, CDR2 FYNNEI. Written as DNA, the CDR3 is TGTGCCAGCGGAGGGGACAGTAATTCACCCCTCCACTTT. Translating gives CASGGDSNSPLHF.

The gene calls are TRBV9 and TRBJ2-3, with D hard to call. Trimming pared 3 bases from V and 8 bases from J, leaving 19 bases between. Germline V gene sequence: CDR1 SGDLS, CDR2 YYNGEE. CDR3 size: 15 residues. The CDR3 loop is CASSAREALRGTQYF. Here the CDR3 DNA reads TGTGCCAGCAGCGCCCGTGAGGCCTTACGCGGTACGCAGTATTTT.

In its sample, this clonotype was seen many times. V usage is TRBV29-1 and J usage is TRBJ2-2; 9 bases match TRBD1. CDR1 is SQVTM and CDR2 is ANQGSEA in the germline V gene. CDR3 size: 13 residues. The V and J ends lost 8 bases and 5 bases, in that order; junction bases with no gene match: 6. CDR3 in DNA: TGCAGCTCCGGGACAGGGCGAACCGGGGAGCTGTTTTTT. As protein: CSSGTGRTGELFF.

This clonotype was detected a few times. The chain has TRBV20-1 and TRBJ2-7, with a tentative D call TRBD2 (6 bases). The germline V and J ends were trimmed by 0 bases and 3 bases, with 12 bases remaining between them. The CDR3 runs to 14 residues. CDR1 and CDR2 (germline): DFQATT, SNEGSKA (reference sequence). In nucleotides, the CDR3 is TGCAGTGCTAGAGACGGGAGCCAGTACTACGAGCAGTACTTC. This gives the protein CSARDGSQYYEQYF.

The chain joins TRBV11-2 to TRBJ2-7; D gene ambiguous. In germline, CDR1 is SGHAT, CDR2 FQNNGV. Deletions cut 5 bases from V and 0 bases from J, with 17 bases between. This CDR3 has 16 residues. CDR3 sequence reads: CASSGVPGLISYEQYF. Here the CDR3 DNA reads TGTGCCAGCAGCGGAGTTCCGGGCCTAATCTCCTACGAGCAGTACTTC.

This sequence joins TRBV12-3 or TRBV12-4 and TRBJ2-4; D call uncertain. V was cut by 4 bases and J by 3 bases, with 7 bases left in between. This CDR3 contains 13 residues. The CDR3 nucleotides read TGTGCCAGCAGTTGGTCCGACAAAAACATTCAGTACTTC. Its protein is CASSWSDKNIQYF.

In its sample, this clonotype was seen a few times. The CDR3 DNA is TGCAGTGCTAACCCTACAAACTCTGGAAACACCATATATTTT. It translates to CSANPTNSGNTIYF. J is TRBJ1-3 and V is TRBV20-1, with no clear D. The germline gives CDR1 DFQATT, CDR2 SNEGSKA (reference sequence). The V and J ends lost 4 bases and 0 bases respectively, with 10 bases between them. The CDR3 length is 14 residues.

This chain uses TRBV15 with TRBJ2-1; 11 bases align to TRBD1. The CDR3 is 15 residues long. The germline V gene has CDR1 LNHNV and CDR2 YYDKDF (reference sequence). J gave up 6 bases and V 1 base, and 2 bases lay outside the gene matches. CDR3 coding DNA: TGTGCCACCAGCAGAGCTGGGACAGGGGGCAATGAGCAGTTCTTC. Residues: CATSRAGTGGNEQFF.

The chain employs TRBV7-3 and TRBJ2-3; D remains unclear. Germline V gives CDR1 SGHTA, CDR2 FQGTGA. Trimming left V 5 bases short and J 2 bases short, with 14 bases between. CDR3 size: 15 residues. The CDR3 loop reads CASSPNSLNTDTQYF. The CDR3 DNA is TGTGCCAGCAGCCCTAATTCGCTAAACACAGATACGCAGTATTTT.

This clonotype was observed a handful of times. The CDR3 nucleotides read TGTGCCAGCAGCTTAGGGCTAGCGGACGTCAGTGAGCAGTTCTTC. This codes for CASSLGLADVSEQFF. The chain uses TRBV7-7 and TRBJ2-1; 7 nucleotides match TRBD2. The germline V gene has CDR1 SSHAT and CDR2 FNYEAQ (reference sequence). The ends lost 1 base at V and 9 bases at J; junction bases unmatched: 9. The CDR3 covers 15 residues.

Written as DNA, the CDR3 is TGTGCCAGCAGTGACGGGGGGACAGGCACTGAAGCTTTCTTT. Amino acids: CASSDGGTGTEAFF. This chain connects TRBV6-4 to TRBJ1-1; 8 bases map to TRBD1. V dropped 2 bases and J dropped 4; count of bases not matched to a gene: 3. Germline V gives CDR1 MRHNA, CDR2 SNTAGT. The CDR3 is 14 amino acids.

The rearrangement uses TRBV7-3 and TRBJ2-2, with D possibly called TRBD1 or TRBD2 (6 bases each). Germline CDR1 reads SGHTA; CDR2 reads FQGTGA. This CDR3 has 15 residues. The ends were cut back, 0 bases at V and 6 bases at J, with 11 bases in the middle. The CDR3 bases are TGTGCCAGCAGCTTAACACGGGGGCAAGCCGGGGAGCTGTTTTTT. It codes for CASSLTRGQAGELFF.

This clonotype was detected only a few times. The DNA of the CDR3 is TGTGCCTGGGGCTCGGGATGGGGGGATACGCAGTATTTT. Translating gives CAWGSGWGDTQYF. This chain connects TRBV30 to TRBJ2-3; D possibly uses TRBD1 or TRBD2 (5 bases each). The CDR3 runs 13 residues. Trimming removed 5 bases at V and 6 bases at J, with 15 bases between. CDR1 and CDR2 (germline): GTSNPN, SVGIG (reference sequence).

This clonotype was counted ten times or more. The rearrangement links TRBV5-1 to TRBJ2-3; possibly TRBD2 for D (6 bases). Germline assignment: CDR1 SGHRS and CDR2 YFSETQ. CDR3 length: 15 amino acids. The V and J ends lost 1 base and 5 bases respectively, with 14 bases between them. The CDR3 coding sequence is TGCGCCAGCAGCTTGCCGACGGGGGTTGGAGATACGCAGTATTTT. As protein: CASSLPTGVGDTQYF.

J is TRBJ2-7 and V is TRBV4-2; D may correspond to TRBD1 or TRBD2 (5 bases each). The CDR3 extends over 17 amino acids. Germline V gene lookup returns CDR1 LGHNA and CDR2 YNFKEQ. Trimming cost V 0 bases and J 3 bases, with 18 bases left between them. The CDR3: CASSQDWFQGDRYEQYF. In DNA, the CDR3 is TGTGCCAGCAGCCAAGACTGGTTCCAGGGAGATCGCTACGAGCAGTACTTC.

The rearrangement links TRBV20-1 to TRBJ2-3; 13 bases align to TRBD2. The CDR3 loop spans 16 amino acids. Trimming took 3 bases from V and 4 from J; bases not matched to a gene: 7. The germline CDR1 and CDR2 sequences are DFQATT and SNEGSKA (reference sequence). Here the CDR3 reads CSASARTSGSSDTQYF. In nucleotides, the CDR3 is TGCAGTGCTAGTGCCCGGACTAGCGGGAGTTCAGATACGCAGTATTTT.

This clonotype was seen a few times. The chain carries TRBV12-3 or TRBV12-4 and TRBJ1-6; D is perhaps TRBD1 (6 bases). This CDR3 spans 15 amino acids. Trimming cost V 5 bases and J 9 bases, with 17 bases left between them. As DNA, the CDR3 is TGTGCCAGCAGTGCACAGGGCGAGGGGGTTTCACCCCTCCACTTT. Translating gives CASSAQGEGVSPLHF.

The chain carries TRBV4-2 and TRBJ2-7, with 7 bases fitting TRBD2. This CDR3 has 13 amino acids. Germline V gene lookup returns CDR1 LGHNA and CDR2 YNFKEQ. With V trimmed by 1 base and J by 7 bases, 4 bases remained unmatched. The CDR3 DNA sequence: TGTGCCAGCAGCCAAGGAGCCGGGGGGGAGCAGTACTTC. Its translation: CASSQGAGGEQYF.

The rearrangement links TRBV12-3 or TRBV12-4 to TRBJ1-3; D is perhaps TRBD1 (5 bases). Trimming cost V 5 bases and J 11 bases, with 13 bases left between them. This CDR3 contains 12 residues. As DNA, the CDR3 is TGTGCCAGCAGTCCCCCCGGGGGATCCATATATTTT. Amino acids: CASSPPGGSIYF.